The next 23 T cell receptor beta chains were all read from a single sample in a study of identical twins. TCRdb reprocessed the 5' RACE reads via MiXCR and lists one record per CDR3 protein. Here the sample spans 350,000 to 500,000 distinct CDR3 sequences, about 18% being singletons. The sequencing input was naive T cells sorted from blood. These TCRs come from a man aged 50 to 59 in good health.

This clonotype was picked up many times. The chain has TRBV11-2 and TRBJ2-2, with D possibly TRBD1 on 6 matching bases. The V and J ends lost 5 bases and 6 bases respectively, with 10 bases between them. The germline CDR1 and CDR2 sequences are SGHAT and FQNNGV. There are 13 residues in the CDR3. The DNA for the CDR3 is TGTGCCAGCAGCCCCAGGGGTGCCGGGGAGCTGTTTTTT. It yields the protein CASSPRGAGELFF.

The chain joins TRBV4-3 to TRBJ1-3; D is undetermined. The CDR3 runs to 13 residues. With 4 bases removed from V and 11 bases from J, the gap between germline ends came to 15 bases. Germline V lookup: CDR1 LGHNA, CDR2 YSLEER. The CDR3 bases are TGCGCCAGCAGCCCACAAAAGGGCTTCGCCATATATTTT. Translating it yields CASSPQKGFAIYF.

This clonotype appeared a few times. For the CDR3, the DNA is TGTGCCAGCAGCGCCACCACAGGGACCGGGGAGCTGTTTTTT. Amino acids: CASSATTGTGELFF. The chain joins TRBV5-4 to TRBJ2-2, with D possibly TRBD1 on 6 matching bases. Per germline, CDR1 SGHNT and CDR2 YYREEE (reference sequence). Deletions cut 4 bases from V and 5 bases from J, with 12 bases between. The CDR3 runs 14 residues.

The genes are TRBV20-1 and TRBJ2-7; 8 positions agree with TRBD1. Germline V lookup: CDR1 DFQATT, CDR2 SNEGSKA (reference sequence). The CDR3 is made up of 14 amino acids. Trimming took 2 bases from V and 1 from J; bases not matched to a gene: 4. CDR3 loop: CSARTGGPSYEQYF. Written as DNA, the CDR3 is TGCAGTGCTAGAACAGGGGGTCCATCCTACGAGCAGTACTTC.

This clonotype came up a few times. This chain links TRBV6-1 with TRBJ2-5, with TRBD2 matching 13 bases. Germline CDR1 is MNHNS and CDR2 is SASEGT. The J segment lost 5 bases and the V segment lost 4 bases, leaving 4 bases of the junction unmatched. The CDR3 sequence is 15 residues long. The CDR3, as DNA: TGTGCCAGCAGTGCAAGACTAGCGGGGGGTGAGACCCAGTACTTC. Translation gives CASSARLAGGETQYF.

This clonotype was detected ten times or more. This chain uses TRBV6-5 with TRBJ1-4; no clear D gene. CDR1 is MNHEY and CDR2 is SVGAGI in the germline V gene. The CDR3 is made up of 13 amino acids. V shed 2 bases and J shed 6 bases, with 7 bases lying between them. CDR3 DNA sequence: TGTGCCAGCAGTTACGGCGGAGATGAAAAACTGTTTTTT. Translating gives CASSYGGDEKLFF.

The chain carries TRBV5-1 and TRBJ1-2; 8 nucleotides line up with TRBD1. The CDR3 spans 15 residues. Germline assignment: CDR1 SGHRS and CDR2 YFSETQ. Unmatched junction bases numbered 7, after V lost 4 bases and J lost 2 bases. CDR3 bases: TGCGCCAGCAGCATAGGGACAGGAGTAAACTATGGCTACACCTTC. This sequence encodes CASSIGTGVNYGYTF.

This clonotype has ten or more counts. The chain carries TRBV12-3 or TRBV12-4 and TRBJ2-1; 12 bases agree with TRBD2. The CDR3 spans 15 residues. V dropped 6 bases and J dropped 7; count of bases not matched to a gene: 7. The CDR3 here is CASSWTSGEGNEQFF. CDR3 in DNA: TGTGCCAGCAGCTGGACTAGCGGGGAGGGGAATGAGCAGTTCTTC.

The chain has TRBV29-1 and TRBJ2-4, with TRBD2 matching 8 bases. Trimming took 4 bases from V and 6 from J; bases not matched to a gene: 5. This CDR3 comprises 13 residues. Looked up from germline, CDR1 is SQVTM and CDR2 is ANQGSEA. The CDR3 DNA follows: TGCAGCGTTGGGCTGGGACTAGTAAACATTCAGTACTTC. The encoded protein is CSVGLGLVNIQYF. Filled out from reference TRBV29-1 and TRBJ2-4, the complete variable domain reads SAVISQKPSRDICQRGTSLTIQCQVDSQVTMMFWYRQQPGQSLTLIATANQGSEATYESGFVIDKFPISRPNLTFSTLTVSNMSPEDSSIYLCSVGLGLVNIQYFGAGTRLSVL.

This clonotype appeared a few times. The CDR3 loop reads CASSLSVVTSSYNEQFF. The CDR3 DNA reads TGTGCCAGCAGCTTAAGTGTAGTGACGAGCTCCTACAATGAGCAGTTCTTC. This chain links TRBV7-9 with TRBJ2-1; D is uncertain. Trimming pared 2 bases from V and 0 bases from J, leaving 14 bases between. The CDR3 has 17 residues. Germline V CDR1 and CDR2: SEHNR, FQNEAQ (reference sequence).

V gene TRBV7-2 combines with J gene TRBJ2-5; TRBD2 matches 9 bases. V lost 4 bases to trimming and J lost 5 bases; unmatched junction nucleotides: 11. The CDR3 runs to 16 residues. The germline V gene has CDR1 SGHTA and CDR2 FQGNSA. The CDR3 spells CTSSSRRAGGRETQYF. DNA for the CDR3: TGTACCAGCAGCTCTCGCCGCGCGGGAGGGCGGGAGACCCAGTACTTC.

The chain carries TRBV4-3 and TRBJ2-1, with 7 bases identical to TRBD1. In germline, CDR1 is LGHNA, CDR2 YSLEER. CDR3 size: 14 residues. The J segment lost 10 bases and the V segment lost 0 bases, leaving 6 bases of the junction unmatched. CDR3 nucleotides: TGCGCCAGCAGCCAAGATACGGAAGGGGGCGAGCAGTTCTTC. It is translated as CASSQDTEGGEQFF.

This sequence joins TRBV24-1 and TRBJ2-2; 10 bases map to TRBD1. The CDR3 contains 14 residues. J gave up 3 bases and V 7 bases, and 1 base lay outside the gene matches. CDR1 and CDR2 (germline): KGHDR, SFDVKD. The CDR3: CATRDRGDTGELFF. The CDR3 DNA follows: TGTGCCACCAGGGACAGGGGGGACACCGGGGAGCTGTTTTTT.

Ten or more counts support this clonotype. The V and J genes are TRBV9 and TRBJ2-7, with D possibly being TRBD1 (6 bases). Trimming removed 3 bases at V and 2 bases at J, with 12 bases between. From germline, CDR1 is SGDLS and CDR2 YYNGEE. This CDR3 contains 14 residues. The CDR3 DNA sequence: TGTGCCAGCAGCGCGCTACAGGGAACCTACGAGCAGTACTTC. It specifies CASSALQGTYEQYF.

Only a few counts were recorded for this clonotype. The genes are TRBV5-1 and TRBJ2-2; maybe TRBD2 (6 bases). The V and J ends lost 4 bases and 6 bases respectively, with 19 bases between them. Germline CDR1 and CDR2: SGHRS and YFSETQ. The CDR3 is 16 amino acids. The CDR3 sequence is CASSIGGIDISGELFF. The CDR3, as DNA: TGCGCCAGCAGCATCGGGGGTATAGATATCTCCGGGGAGCTGTTTTTT.

This clonotype occurred many times. The chain has TRBV20-1 and TRBJ2-7; D call uncertain. V was trimmed by 3 bases and J by 4 bases, leaving 13 bases between them. The CDR3 covers 13 residues. Germline lookup yields CDR1 DFQATT and CDR2 SNEGSKA (reference sequence). This chain's CDR3 is CSARAPSLYEQYF. CDR3 DNA: TGCAGTGCTAGGGCCCCCTCCTTGTACGAGCAGTACTTC.

This clonotype has just a few counts. J is TRBJ2-7 and V is TRBV28; tentative D call: TRBD1 (6 bases). Germline CDR1 and CDR2: MDHEN and SYDVKM. The CDR3 is 15 amino acids. V was cut by 5 bases and J by 0 bases, with 14 bases left in between. In DNA form, the CDR3 reads TGTGCCAGCAGTCCTTTTGGGGGCTTCTCCTACGAGCAGTACTTC. Protein product: CASSPFGGFSYEQYF.

The gene calls are TRBV4-3 and TRBJ2-1, with 12 positions matching TRBD2. Trimming at V came to 1 base and at J to 7 bases, leaving 5 bases not matched to a gene. In germline, CDR1 is LGHNA, CDR2 YSLEER. The CDR3 extends over 16 amino acids. Here the CDR3 reads CASSQVLTSGGNEQFF. In nucleotides, the CDR3 is TGCGCCAGCAGCCAAGTTTTGACTAGCGGGGGTAATGAGCAGTTCTTC.

This chain connects TRBV5-1 to TRBJ2-7; D gene unclear. Deletions cut 4 bases from V and 4 bases from J, with 15 bases between. Germline V gene lookup returns CDR1 SGHRS and CDR2 YFSETQ. This CDR3 region has 14 residues. The CDR3 DNA reads as TGCGCCAGCAGCCCTGATTTAGTTGCATACGAGCAGTACTTC. Its translation: CASSPDLVAYEQYF.

This chain links TRBV20-1 with TRBJ2-7; D is perhaps TRBD1 or TRBD2 (6 bases each). V was cut by 6 bases and J by 7 bases, with 22 bases left in between. Germline V gene data show CDR1 as DFQATT and CDR2 as SNEGSKA (reference sequence). The CDR3 spans 14 residues. The CDR3 DNA reads TGCAGTGCGAAGACCGCACAGGGACTCGGGGAGCAGTACTTC. It is translated as CSAKTAQGLGEQYF.

This sequence joins TRBV5-6 and TRBJ1-4; no clear D. The CDR3 spans 14 residues. Germline CDR1 and CDR2: SGHDT and YYEEEE. Trimming left V 3 bases short and J 4 bases short, with 10 bases between. The chain's CDR3 is CASSSMAGNEKLFF. The DNA of the CDR3 is TGTGCCAGCAGCTCCATGGCCGGTAATGAAAAACTGTTTTTT.

The chain is built from TRBV5-1 and TRBJ2-5; perhaps TRBD2 as D (6 bases). Trimming took off 0 bases at V and 5 bases at J, with 14 bases between the two ends. Looked up from germline, CDR1 is SGHRS and CDR2 is YFSETQ. This CDR3 spans 15 amino acids. CDR3 coding DNA: TGCGCCAGCAGCTTGGCCGACGGGGGTGCGGAGACCCAGTACTTC. It codes for CASSLADGGAETQYF.

This clonotype was found a few times. The chain joins TRBV6-1 to TRBJ2-7; 7 bases fit TRBD2. Germline V gene lookup returns CDR1 MNHNS and CDR2 SASEGT. CDR3 length equals 15 residues. With V trimmed by 5 bases and J by 3 bases, 10 bases remained unmatched. The DNA for the CDR3 is TGTGCCAGCAGTCGTACTAGCGTGGGGGTCTACGAGCAGTACTTC. This codes for CASSRTSVGVYEQYF.